Listed below are T cell receptor beta chains from one sample, sequenced in a study of neurological immune-mediated disorders. Using its own MiXCR run on the 5' RACE reads, TCRdb lists one record per CDR3 protein. The data show 50,000 or so distinct CDR3 sequences, 3% to 4.5% seen once. Material for sequencing was PBMCs. Receptors originate from a young man with multiple sclerosis. Both conserved end residues are part of each CDR3. Each record gives: clone size, J gene, D gene, V gene, CDR3 protein, CDR3 DNA. The D gene is left open where the match is weak. Clone sizes are given selectively: once, few, many, or a class where the clone is expanded.

>many|TRBJ2-3|-|TRBV10-3
CAISESDRRTDTQYF
TGTGCCATCAGTGAGTCTGACCGACGCACAGATACGCAGTATTTT
>many|TRBJ2-1|-|TRBV3-1
CASASWRAAYNEQFF
TGTGCCAGCGCAAGTTGGAGGGCGGCCTACAATGAGCAGTTCTTC
>many|TRBJ1-2|-|TRBV10-3
CATRRETGFKSDYTF
TGTGCCACACGAAGGGAGACAGGTTTCAAAAGCGACTACACCTTC
>many|TRBJ1-6|-|TRBV5-1
CASSLPVGNSPLHF
TGCGCCAGCAGCCTACCCGTGGGGAATTCACCCCTCCACTTT
>many|TRBJ1-1|TRBD1|TRBV5-1
CASSLEGQGTEAFF
TGCGCCAGCAGCTTGGAAGGACAGGGCACTGAAGCTTTCTTT
>-|TRBJ1-6|-|TRBV12-3/TRBV12-4
CASSFVGERDSPLNF
TGTGCCAGCAGTTTTGTGGGAGAAAGGGATTCACCCCTCAACTTT
>many|TRBJ1-1|-|TRBV20-1
CSVGTMNTEAFF
TGCAGTGTAGGCACGATGAACACTGAAGCTTTCTTT
>many|TRBJ1-1|TRBD1|TRBV5-1
CASSPDRGQFTEAFF
TGCGCCAGCAGCCCTGACAGGGGGCAGTTCACTGAAGCTTTCTTT
>many|TRBJ2-1|TRBD1|TRBV29-1
CSGRDRDNEQFF
TGCAGCGGCCGGGACAGGGACAATGAGCAGTTCTTC
>-|TRBJ1-5|TRBD1|TRBV20-1
CSASLGQGSVDQPQHF
TGCAGTGCTAGCCTTGGACAGGGGTCAGTAGATCAGCCCCAGCATTTT
>-|TRBJ2-7|TRBD1|TRBV28
CASRPGTGGHYEQYF
TGTGCCAGCAGACCTGGGACAGGGGGTCACTACGAGCAGTACTTC
>many|TRBJ2-7|TRBD1|TRBV29-1
CSVLGQGKPQYF
TGCAGCGTCCTCGGACAGGGCAAGCCTCAGTACTTC
>many|TRBJ2-7|-|TRBV20-1
CSAARTTGFYEQYF
TGCAGTGCCGCGCGGACCACAGGGTTCTACGAGCAGTACTTC
>many|TRBJ2-1|-|TRBV4-2
CASSQDLAATGNEQFF
TGTGCCAGCAGCCAAGATCTCGCCGCGACCGGCAATGAGCAGTTCTTC